The 4 T cell receptor beta chains below were found in one sample sequenced in a study of identical twins. Each CDR3 protein gets one entry after TCRdb re-called the 5' RACE reads with MiXCR. This sample has around 960,000 distinct CDR3 sequences, with over 9% found just once. These data also featured in a second study, about yellow fever vaccine responses in identical twins.

Sequenced material: PBMCs. These receptors all stem from a woman in her late teens or twenties in good health.

V gene TRBV7-9 combines with J gene TRBJ2-1; D is perhaps TRBD1 (6 bases). CDR1 SEHNR and CDR2 FQNEAQ come from the germline V gene (reference sequence). The V end lost 2 bases, the J end lost 4 bases, and 12 bases lay between the germline ends. The CDR3 is 15 residues long. Written as DNA, the CDR3 is TGTGCCAGCAGCTTAACCGGGACAAATTACAATGAGCAGTTCTTC. This translates into CASSLTGTNYNEQFF.

This clonotype was detected only a few times. The rearrangement joins TRBV5-1 to TRBJ2-7, with TRBD1 matching over 10 bases. Germline CDR1 and CDR2: SGHRS and YFSETQ. The CDR3 extends over 19 amino acids. J gave up 3 bases and V 5 bases, and 20 bases lay outside the gene matches. CDR3 sequence reads: CASRNLEKRRGQGIYEQYF. The CDR3 bases are TGCGCCAGCAGGAACTTGGAAAAAAGAAGGGGACAGGGGATCTACGAGCAGTACTTC.

Many counts were recorded for this clonotype. The chain joins TRBV6-5 to TRBJ1-6; maybe TRBD1 (6 bases). Germline-derived CDR1 and CDR2 are MNHEY and SVGAGI. The CDR3 has 17 amino acids. V lost 0 bases and J 5 bases, leaving 14 bases between the germline ends. The CDR3 loop is CASSYSGQRSNNSPLHF. The CDR3 nucleotides read TGTGCCAGCAGTTACTCGGGACAAAGGTCGAATAATTCACCCCTCCACTTT.

This clonotype has more than one count but fewer than ten. The V call is TRBV10-2, the J call TRBJ2-2; 11 bases agree with TRBD2. Per the germline V gene, CDR1 is WSHSY and CDR2 is SAAADI. The CDR3 sequence is 17 residues long. The trim removed 3 bases at V and 7 bases at J, leaving 10 bases unmatched. CDR3 DNA sequence: TGCGCCAGCAGTGATTTACTAGCGGGAGAGCTGAGCGGGGAGCTGTTTTTT. Protein product: CASSDLLAGELSGELFF.